The text below deals with one T cell receptor (beta chain). The CDR3 has 15 residues. Germline lookup yields CDR1 SGHRS and CDR2 YFSETQ. The V end was cut by 6 bases, the J end by 4 bases, with 17 bases between. The 5'RACE method, run with constant-segment primers, produced TCR alpha and TCR beta cDNA libraries (carrying sample barcodes and UMIs). TCRdb recomputed calls from the 5' RACE reads with MiXCR, one row per CDR3 protein. The data show some 190,000 distinct CDR3 sequences, approximately 16% seen once. This sample stems from a study of T-cell memory formation after mild COVID-19. Looking at the study overall: Clustering of TCRs was largely donor specific.

V is TRBV5-1 and J is TRBJ2-1, with D maybe TRBD2 (5 bases). The clonotype originates from an adult woman who had mild COVID-19 (a few samples of this study predate the infection). Cell type and time point are not known. Material: PBMCs or a T cell subset sorted from them (not recorded which). The CDR3 bases are TGCGCCAGCAAACTCGGCACGGGAATTTACAATGAGCAGTTCTTC. It specifies CASKLGTGIYNEQFF.